Described below is a single T cell receptor (beta chain) sequence and its context. Its antigen specificity is not known. Base qualities are not recorded, but no much larger clone differs from it by a single base. The sample is drawn from a study of prognosis after radiotherapy for stage I lung cancer (dated by TCRdb to about 2021). Background for the entire study: Between April 2018 and 2019, 20 or so stage I NSCLC patients were enrolled in Nanjing, China. The cohort was made up of about 13 men and several women, with a median age of around 74 years and an age range of about 53 to 90 years. After SBRT, distant metastases developed in about 20% of the 19 patients at a median of approximately seven months, while the remaining 15 patients had no significant progression. In every patient, SBRT was given without any concurrent therapy. All patients were considered medically inoperable, owing to comorbidities in around twelve and refusal of surgery in about seven. The study profiled peripheral blood TCR beta repertoires from stage I NSCLC patients before and after stereotactic body radiotherapy and related them to distant failure. About 5 patients had oligometastatic NSCLC after their primary tumor was surgically resected, and 15 or so patients had newly diagnosed primary stage I lung tumors. The study sequenced some 38 blood samples from approximately 20 patients, one before and one after SBRT per patient. Image-guided IMRT or VMAT was used to deliver SBRT in 3 to 5 fractions at a biologically effective dose of at least 100 Gy. Tumor histology was squamous cell carcinoma in about 7 patients and adenocarcinoma in twelve.

Overall study outcomes, separate from this receptor: After SBRT, the count of unique TCR clones dropped from a median of approximately 10,000 beforehand to roughly 7,000 afterward (Wilcoxon paired P=0.011). The small cohort and short follow-up limited the study, so independent validation of the findings is needed. No adjustment for multiple comparisons was applied to any of the reported P values. Post-SBRT Shannon entropy and its change from baseline were lower in patients who developed distant metastases; baseline Shannon entropy was not associated with metastases. Whether the expanded TCR clones were tumor-specific was not determined. TRBV and TRBJ usage frequencies reportedly differed by metastasis status, in two V genes at baseline and in fewer than 10 V and two J genes after SBRT.

CDR1 and CDR2 are drawn from the germline V gene: MNHEY, SVGEGT. V is cut by 0 bases and J by 2 bases, and the space between the germline ends is 17 bases. The CDR3 sequence holds 17 residues, the cysteine and phenylalanine included. The retained sequence is limited to the CDR3, 51 bases, with the frame set at the first base. Two rounds of multiplex PCR on genomic DNA were used to amplify the TCR beta CDR3 region. The first PCR round used primers specific to each TRBV and TRBJ gene, and the primer sequences were filed in Chinese patent CN105087789A. The second PCR round used universal primers. The Roche High Pure PCR Template Preparation Kit was used to extract genomic DNA from frozen PBMCs. An Illumina HiSeq 3000 was used to sequence the libraries paired-end with 151 bp reads. Regarding the original processing steps: Raw reads lacking the multiplex PCR primer sequences were removed with CutAdapt. Using PEAR, the high-quality paired reads were merged into contigs. MiXCR assigned TRB V, D and J gene segments to each contig by aligning to reference sequences. CDR3 sequences were clustered by base quality and sequence similarity to remove sequencing errors. Shannon entropy, normalized by the natural log of the productive TCR sequence number, served as the measure of diversity. To get clonality, Shannon entropy was divided by the natural log of the number of unique clonotypes, and that result was subtracted from one. The Youden index of ROC curves was used to select progression-free survival cut-offs for repertoire metrics, and analyses were performed in R 3.5.3. TCRdb took the public reads, trimmed them with fastp at Q25, ran MiXCR for clone calling and kept in-frame beta chains. One record per CDR3 amino acid sequence lists the most common genes and DNA. For this entry, the V and J calls and clone size follow TCRdb and not the study's own pipeline. Recorded for this sample are about 20,000 distinct CDR3 sequences; 35% to 45% of them occurred a single time. The ten biggest clones cover approximately 50% of the sample.

No patient had a history of other malignancies or prior chemotherapy or radiotherapy, and all had node-negative disease on CT and PET/CT. About 6 milliliters of peripheral venous blood were drawn into EDTA tubes at each of two time points. Ficoll-Paque Plus density-gradient centrifugation was used to isolate PBMCs. Right after collection, samples were placed at -80 degrees C and kept there until analysis. The TCR sequence derives from a donor aged 50 or older with non-small cell lung cancer. This chain joins TRBV6-2 or TRBV6-3 to TRBJ2-7, with the identity of the D gene unclear. The source was PBMCs, collected before or after stereotactic body radiation therapy (not recorded which). For the CDR3, the sequence is CASSYSLFLGITYEQYF. At the DNA level, the sequence is TGTGCCAGCAGTTACTCCCTCTTTCTAGGGATCACCTACGAGCAGTACTTC.